This T cell receptor (beta chain) was recovered during a study of CD8+CD57+ T cells in acquired aplastic anemia. The overall study: Sorted CD4+ and CD8+ cells yielded DNA averaging about 3.2 ug.

It was patients with CD8+CD57+ cell expansion by flow cytometry who were chosen for sequencing. There were no patients without severe acquired aplastic anemia. This clonotype showed up just once. The antigen is not known. Findings and caveats of the study: Patients shared just under 30 CD8+ CDR3 sequences with controls.

Genomic DNA was employed as the template in profiling TCR beta VDJ and CDR3. TCRdb re-derived calls from the reads in MiXCR, one entry per CDR3 protein. The sample includes under 200,000 distinct CDR3 sequences, around 75% of them seen just once. The sequenced sample consisted of sorted CD4+, CD8+, or CD8+CD57+ T cells (not recorded which) from PBMCs. The receptor's source is a human donor with aplastic anemia.

The CDR3 region is CASSLGGRLGFEAFF. The CDR3 coding sequence is TGTGCCAGCAGCTTGGGTGGCAGACTTGGATTTGAAGCTTTCTTT. V usage is TRBV5-6 and J usage is TRBJ1-1, with unresolved D. Germline V CDR1 and CDR2: SGHDT, YYEEEE. The CDR3 extends over 15 amino acids. V was clipped by 0 bases and J by 7 bases, with 16 bases between them.